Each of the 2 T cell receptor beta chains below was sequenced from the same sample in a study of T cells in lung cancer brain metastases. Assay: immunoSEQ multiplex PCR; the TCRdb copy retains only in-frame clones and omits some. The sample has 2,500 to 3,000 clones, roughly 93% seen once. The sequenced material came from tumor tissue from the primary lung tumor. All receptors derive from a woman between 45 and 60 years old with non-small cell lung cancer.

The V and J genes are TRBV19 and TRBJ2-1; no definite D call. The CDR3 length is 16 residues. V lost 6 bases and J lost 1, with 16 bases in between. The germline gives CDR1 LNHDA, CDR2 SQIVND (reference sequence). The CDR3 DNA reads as TGTGCCAGTAGGTTCTCACCCCTCCTTTCCTACAATGAGCAGTTCTTC. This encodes CASRFSPLLSYNEQFF.

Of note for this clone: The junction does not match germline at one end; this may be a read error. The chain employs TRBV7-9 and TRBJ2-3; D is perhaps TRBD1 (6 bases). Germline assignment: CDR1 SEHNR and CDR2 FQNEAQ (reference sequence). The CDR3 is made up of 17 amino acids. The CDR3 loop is CASSQDGDTSSTDTQYF. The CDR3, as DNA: TGCGCCAGCAGCCAAGATGGGGACACCTCTAGCACAGATACGCAGTATTTT.